Presented here are 27 T cell receptor beta chains from one specimen sequenced in a study of CD8+ T cells in alopecia areata. Treatment given: oral pan-JAK inhibitor, 5-10 mg twice daily. RNA extraction was followed by reverse transcription into cDNA, which acted as the sequencing template. The assay was immunoSEQ multiplex PCR, and TCRdb's table has in-frame clones only and misses some. The sample records about 90,000 clones, 44% being singletons. The input for sequencing was CD8+ T cells sorted from blood, taken at week 24, from a patient treated with tofacitinib. The receptors here all came from a human donor with alopecia areata.

This clone occurred once. A read error is possible here, since a much larger clone lies one base away. The V gene is TRBV7-2, the J gene TRBJ2-5; a weak D match, TRBD1 (6 bases). V lost 5 bases and J 2 bases, leaving 9 bases between the germline ends. The length of the CDR3 is 13 residues. Germline CDR1 reads SGHTA; CDR2 reads FQGNSA. The CDR3 nucleotides read TGTGCCAGCAGCCAAGGACAGCAAGAGACCCAGTACTTC. Protein sequence: CASSQGQQETQYF.

The chain employs TRBV27 and TRBJ2-7; D may be TRBD2 (7 bases). This CDR3 contains 13 residues. CDR1 and CDR2 from the germline V gene are MNHEY and SMNVEV (reference sequence). Deletions cut 5 bases from V and 6 bases from J, with 14 bases between. CDR3 sequence: CASSPSGGAEQYF. For the CDR3, the DNA is TGTGCCAGCAGTCCGTCTGGGGGGGCCGAGCAGTACTTC.

V usage is TRBV11-2 and J usage is TRBJ1-2; D remains ambiguous. Germline lookup yields CDR1 SGHAT and CDR2 FQNNGV. This CDR3 comprises 13 residues. The V and J ends lost 4 bases and 5 bases respectively, with 11 bases between them. The CDR3 protein is CASSSGGAYGYTF. The CDR3 nucleotides read TGTGCCAGCAGCTCGGGAGGAGCTTATGGCTACACCTTC. Combining the CDR3 with reference TRBV11-2 and TRBJ1-2 gives the whole variable domain EAGVAQSPRYKIIEKRQSVAFWCNPISGHATLYWYQQILGQGPKLLIQFQNNGVVDDSQLPKDRFSAERLKGVDSTLKIQPAKLEDSAVYLCASSSGGAYGYTFGSGTRLTVV.

The DNA of the CDR3 is TGTGCCAGCAGCGTTGGGGGGACAGGGTACGAGCAGTACTTC. Translated: CASSVGGTGYEQYF. J is TRBJ2-7 and V is TRBV9, with 9 bases lining up with TRBD1. This CDR3 spans 14 amino acids. V trimming: 2 bases; J trimming: 4 bases; junction bases outside the gene matches: 4. Germline V gives CDR1 SGDLS, CDR2 YYNGEE.

The chain uses TRBV7-9 and TRBJ2-7; D is perhaps TRBD1 (6 bases). This CDR3 is 17 amino acids long. The germline V gene encodes CDR1 SEHNR and CDR2 FQNEAQ (reference sequence). Trimming took 7 bases from V and 2 from J, leaving 24 bases between them. The CDR3 loop reads CASTWARDKVSAYEQYF. In DNA form, the CDR3 reads TGTGCCAGCACGTGGGCCCGGGACAAGGTGTCCGCCTACGAGCAGTACTTC.

J is TRBJ1-2 and V is TRBV4-2, with D uncertain. Germline loops: CDR1 LGHNA, CDR2 YNFKEQ. CDR3 length: 15 residues. Trimming took off 4 bases at V and 4 bases at J, with 16 bases between the two ends. The DNA of the CDR3 is TGTGCCAGCAGCCCTAGCTCGGGCGCCCTCTATGGCTACACCTTC. This sequence encodes CASSPSSGALYGYTF.

This chain links TRBV6-1 with TRBJ2-7; D perhaps matches TRBD2 (6 bases). The V end lost 1 base, the J end lost 5 bases, and 12 bases lay between the germline ends. The length of the CDR3 is 14 residues. Germline CDR1 MNHNS, CDR2 SASEGT. CDR3 loop: CASSEEGLANEQYF. CDR3 sequence (DNA): TGTGCCAGCAGTGAAGAAGGTCTAGCGAACGAGCAGTACTTC.

This clone was found once. The rearrangement uses TRBV7-8 and TRBJ1-2, with a weak D call TRBD1 (5 bases). The CDR3 is 12 amino acids. V dropped 1 base and J dropped 5 bases, with 5 bases sitting between them. In germline, CDR1 is SGHVS, CDR2 FQNEAQ. CDR3 residues: CASSLGGYGYTF. CDR3 nucleotides: TGTGCCAGCAGCTTAGGGGGGTATGGCTACACCTTC.

This chain connects TRBV7-9 to TRBJ1-1; a possible D gene is TRBD1 (6 bases). This CDR3 is 15 amino acids long. V lost 0 bases, J lost 0 bases, and 8 bases lay in between. Germline V gene lookup returns CDR1 SEHNR and CDR2 FQNEAQ (reference sequence). The DNA of the CDR3 is TGTGCCAGCAGCTTAGCGACAGGCATGAACACTGAAGCTTTCTTT. The encoded protein is CASSLATGMNTEAFF.

The gene calls are TRBV25-1 and TRBJ2-2; tentatively, D is TRBD2 (6 bases). CDR1 is MGHDK and CDR2 is SYGVNS in the germline V gene. V gave up 2 bases and J gave up 4 bases, with 14 bases separating them. The CDR3 totals 16 residues. CDR3 sequence reads: CASSEDPRGITGELFF. In DNA, the CDR3 is TGTGCCAGCAGTGAAGACCCTCGGGGGATCACCGGGGAGCTGTTTTTT.

The count of this clone is one. V is TRBV4-1 and J is TRBJ2-3; D remains ambiguous. The CDR3 totals 14 residues. CDR1 is MGHRA, CDR2 YSYEKL, per germline. V lost 4 bases and J lost 0, with 8 bases in between. The CDR3 DNA follows: TGCGCCAGCAGCCTTCCCCGCAGCACAGATACGCAGTATTTT. Translated, it gives CASSLPRSTDTQYF.

This clone showed up just a few times. The J gene is TRBJ1-2, the V gene TRBV14, with TRBD1 matching over 7 bases. The CDR3 is made up of 15 amino acids. CDR1 and CDR2 (germline): SGHDN, FVKESK. V was pared by 1 base and J by 4 bases, with 6 bases of the junction left unmatched. The CDR3 DNA follows: TGTGCCAGCAGCCAAGGCTCGGGACAGCGCTATGGCTACACCTTC. Residues: CASSQGSGQRYGYTF.

The chain joins TRBV2 to TRBJ1-2; 12 nucleotides match TRBD1. The germline V gene encodes CDR1 SNHLY and CDR2 FYNNEI. The CDR3 runs 18 residues. Losses at the gene ends were 2 bases for V and 2 bases for J; bases not matched to a gene: 9. CDR3 coding DNA: TGTGCCAGCAGTGAACCGGGACAGGGGGCGATGAGCAACTATGGCTACACCTTC. It codes for CASSEPGQGAMSNYGYTF.

The chain joins TRBV11-2 to TRBJ2-7; D is ambiguous. This CDR3 comprises 13 residues. V was cut by 4 bases and J by 4 bases, with 11 bases left in between. Germline V lookup: CDR1 SGHAT, CDR2 FQNNGV. The CDR3 DNA reads as TGTGCCAGCAGCTCCCTGTCGACATACGAGCAGTACTTC. Translating it yields CASSSLSTYEQYF. Full variable domain (rest looked up from reference TRBV11-2 and TRBJ2-7): EAGVAQSPRYKIIEKRQSVAFWCNPISGHATLYWYQQILGQGPKLLIQFQNNGVVDDSQLPKDRFSAERLKGVDSTLKIQPAKLEDSAVYLCASSSLSTYEQYFGPGTRLTVT.

There are a few counts of this clone. The chain is built from TRBV6-4 and TRBJ1-1; D is unresolved. The CDR3 contains 13 residues. Germline loops: CDR1 MRHNA, CDR2 SNTAGT. The V end lost 2 bases, the J end lost 1 base, and 5 bases lay between the germline ends. CDR3 nucleotide sequence: TGTGCCAGCAGTGACGACGCGAACACTGAAGCTTTCTTT. This gives the protein CASSDDANTEAFF.

This chain connects TRBV4-1 to TRBJ1-1; D gene unclear. Trimming pared 4 bases from V and 2 bases from J, leaving 11 bases between. Germline V lookup: CDR1 MGHRA, CDR2 YSYEKL. This CDR3 contains 14 residues. The CDR3 spells CASSPRGGNTEAFF. The DNA for the CDR3 is TGCGCCAGCAGCCCGCGGGGAGGCAACACTGAAGCTTTCTTT.

The chain combines TRBV2 with TRBJ2-7; 7 bases are shared with TRBD2. The junction had 5 bases not matched to a gene; V was cut back by 8 bases and J by 4 bases. CDR1 is SNHLY and CDR2 is FYNNEI in the germline V gene. The CDR3 length is 12 residues. CDR3 DNA: TGTGCCAGCGGCGGGAGTCGGTACGAGCAGTACTTC. Protein sequence: CASGGSRYEQYF.

This clone was seen only a few times. The chain joins TRBV7-2 to TRBJ2-2; no definite D call. The V gene lost 5 bases and the J gene lost 6 bases, with 7 bases spanning the gap. Germline CDR1 and CDR2: SGHTA and FQGNSA. The CDR3 length is 12 residues. The CDR3 protein is CASSPAAGELFF. The CDR3 DNA is TGTGCCAGCAGCCCTGCTGCCGGGGAGCTGTTTTTT. Combining the CDR3 with reference TRBV7-2 and TRBJ2-2 gives the whole variable domain GAGVSQSPSNKVTEKGKDVELRCDPISGHTALYWYRQSLGQGLEFLIYFQGNSAPDKSGLPSDRFSAERTGGSVSTLTIQRTQQEDSAVYLCASSPAAGELFFGEGSRLTVL.

The chain uses TRBV27 and TRBJ2-7; unclear D gene. V gave up 0 bases and J gave up 4 bases, with 10 bases separating them. CDR1 is MNHEY and CDR2 is SMNVEV in the germline V gene (reference sequence). The CDR3 covers 14 residues. Here the CDR3 reads CASSLSARSYEQYF. The CDR3 bases are TGTGCCAGCAGTTTATCAGCGCGGAGTTACGAGCAGTACTTC.

CDR3 in amino acids: CASSLLAATTDTQYF. Here the CDR3 DNA reads TGTGCCAGCAGCTTACTGGCGGCAACAACAGATACGCAGTATTTT. The V call is TRBV7-9, the J call TRBJ2-3, with D hard to call. Looked up from germline, CDR1 is SEHNR and CDR2 is FQNEAQ (reference sequence). CDR3 size: 15 residues. The germline V and J ends were trimmed by 2 bases and 3 bases, with 12 bases remaining between them.

The chain couples TRBV27 to TRBJ2-7, with D hard to call. V was clipped by 3 bases and J by 4 bases, with 13 bases between them. CDR3 length: 14 residues. Germline loops: CDR1 MNHEY, CDR2 SMNVEV (reference sequence). CDR3 DNA: TGTGCCAGCAGTTTCGGGCTCCACAAATACGAGCAGTACTTC. It translates to CASSFGLHKYEQYF.

The CDR3 loop is CAISDPLAGHQNQPQHF. Written as DNA, the CDR3 is TGTGCCATCAGTGACCCATTGGCGGGCCACCAAAATCAGCCCCAGCATTTT. This rearrangement joins TRBV10-3 to TRBJ1-5; D uncertain. The CDR3 spans 17 residues. V lost 3 bases and J lost 4, with 19 bases in between. From germline, CDR1 is ENHRY and CDR2 SYGVKD.

The rearrangement joins TRBV5-1 to TRBJ2-5; D is tentatively TRBD1 or TRBD2 (5 bases each). The CDR3 spans 15 residues. Deletions cut 1 base from V and 2 bases from J, with 12 bases between. Germline V gene sequence: CDR1 SGHRS, CDR2 YFSETQ. CDR3 sequence: CASSLRGADQETQYF. CDR3 DNA: TGCGCCAGCAGCTTGAGGGGAGCGGATCAAGAGACCCAGTACTTC.

This clone has at least ten counts. The chain links TRBV2 to TRBJ2-2, with D unclear. Germline V gene sequence: CDR1 SNHLY, CDR2 FYNNEI. The CDR3 covers 13 residues. V was cut by 10 bases and J by 8 bases, with 17 bases left in between. As DNA, the CDR3 is TGTGCCACCCTCGGAATAGTCCATGGGGAGCTGTTTTTT. Encoded protein: CATLGIVHGELFF.

This chain connects TRBV4-1 to TRBJ2-7; a weak D match, TRBD2 (6 bases). The CDR3 consists of 15 residues. Trimming removed 0 bases from V and 2 bases from J, with 11 bases in between. Germline V CDR1 and CDR2: MGHRA, YSYEKL. For the CDR3, the DNA is TGCGCCAGCAGCCAAGAGGACGGGAGAGCCTACGAGCAGTACTTC. It specifies CASSQEDGRAYEQYF.

The chain carries TRBV25-1 and TRBJ2-6; 8 bases map to TRBD1. Germline CDR1 is MGHDK and CDR2 is SYGVNS. V was pared by 8 bases and J by 0 bases, with 9 bases of the junction left unmatched. There are 17 residues in the CDR3. CDR3 nucleotide sequence: TGTGCCAGCCTAGGACAGGGTCATCTCTCTGGGGCCAACGTCCTGACTTTC. Translation: CASLGQGHLSGANVLTF.

This clone was counted a few times. The V and J genes are TRBV29-1 and TRBJ2-6, with 7 bases identical to TRBD2. V lost 3 bases, J lost 2 bases, and 1 base stayed unmatched. This CDR3 contains 14 residues. Germline V CDR1 and CDR2: SQVTM, ANQGSEA. The CDR3 reads CSVEGGTGANVLTF. CDR3 coding DNA: TGCAGCGTTGAGGGGGGGACTGGGGCCAACGTCCTGACTTTC.